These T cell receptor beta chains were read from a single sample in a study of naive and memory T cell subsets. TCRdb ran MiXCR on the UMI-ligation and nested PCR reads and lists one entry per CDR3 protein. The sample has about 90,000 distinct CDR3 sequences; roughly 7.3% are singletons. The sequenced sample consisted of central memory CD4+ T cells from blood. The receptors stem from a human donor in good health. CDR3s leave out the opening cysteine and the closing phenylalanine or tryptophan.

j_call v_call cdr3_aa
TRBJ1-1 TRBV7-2 ASSPRMNTEAF
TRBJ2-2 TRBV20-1 SASPGQNTGELF
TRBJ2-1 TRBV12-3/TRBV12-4 ASSLVASGNNEQF
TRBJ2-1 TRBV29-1 SVGFSDEQF
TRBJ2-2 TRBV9 ASSATDRETGELF
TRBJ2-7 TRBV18 ASSPTGTRGEQY
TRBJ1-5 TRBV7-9 ASSLTPGQGRSQPQH
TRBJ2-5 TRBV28 ASSVRLQETQY
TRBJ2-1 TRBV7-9 ASSYGRSGSSYNEQF
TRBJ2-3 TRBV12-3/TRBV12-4 ASSLWGTASTDTQY
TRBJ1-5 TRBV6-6 ASSCPGQGVCNQPQH
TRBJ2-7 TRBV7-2 ASSQSRDPGSYEQY
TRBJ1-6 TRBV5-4 ASSLEDRVNSPLH
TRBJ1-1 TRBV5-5 ASSLHPTIMNTEAF
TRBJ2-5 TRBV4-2 ASSPRGGWEETQY
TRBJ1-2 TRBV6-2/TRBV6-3 ASSPRRTGVYGYT
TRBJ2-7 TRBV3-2 ASSQDRLADQMEQY
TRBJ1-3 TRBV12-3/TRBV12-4 ASSYPWSDSSGNTIY
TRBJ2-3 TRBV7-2 ASSPAIDTQY
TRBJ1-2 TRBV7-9 ASSLSVDGYT